This T cell receptor (beta chain) emerged from a study of blood T cell repertoires in COVID-19. Whole-study context: Collection of acute and convalescent COVID-19 samples took place in the United States, Italy and Spain. PBMCs, B-cell-depleted T cells, or T cells provided the cDNA or gDNA that made up the material.

There are many counts of this clone. In the source study's methods: Scientists estimated how many nucleated cells there were by amplifying reference gene primers. Some clones are missing from TCRdb's copy, which holds only in-frame ones; the method was immunoSEQ multiplex PCR. V and J calls and clone size follow that table, whereas D and trimming were derived from the DNA. The sample lists around 310,000 clones, approximately 89% occurring once. The germline CDR1 and CDR2 sequences are GTSNPN and SVGIG (reference sequence). The CDR3 has 12 residues. Trimming shortened V by 0 bases and J by 7 bases, and 7 bases separated the two germline ends.

What was sequenced was peripheral blood. The receptor was isolated from a woman aged 55-70 years with acute or convalescent COVID-19. The chain carries TRBV30 and TRBJ2-1; D is uncertain. CDR3 DNA sequence: TGTGCCTGGAGTGTACTGCTGAATGAGCAGTTCTTC. Protein: CAWSVLLNEQFF.